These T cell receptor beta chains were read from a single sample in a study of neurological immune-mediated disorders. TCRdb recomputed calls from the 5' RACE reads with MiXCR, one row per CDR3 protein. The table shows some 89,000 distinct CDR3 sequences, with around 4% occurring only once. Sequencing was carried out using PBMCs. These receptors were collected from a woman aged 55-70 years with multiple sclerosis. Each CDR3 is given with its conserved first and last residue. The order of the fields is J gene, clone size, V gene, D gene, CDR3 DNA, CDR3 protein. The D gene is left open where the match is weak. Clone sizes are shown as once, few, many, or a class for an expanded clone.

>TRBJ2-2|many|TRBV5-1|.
TGCGCCAGCAGCAAAGCGATGGCCGGGCCCCCGAACACCGGGGAGCTGTTTTTT
CASSKAMAGPPNTGELFF
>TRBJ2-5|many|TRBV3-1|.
TGTGCCAGCAGCCAAGCGGGGGCCGGGGAGACCCAGTACTTC
CASSQAGAGETQYF
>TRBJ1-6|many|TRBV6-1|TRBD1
TGTGCCAGCGCGGTAGACAGGGATTCACCCCTCCACTTT
CASAVDRDSPLHF
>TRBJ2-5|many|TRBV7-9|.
TGTGCCAGCAGCAACAGGGTTCAAGAGACCCAGTACTTC
CASSNRVQETQYF
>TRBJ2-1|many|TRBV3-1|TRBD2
TGTGCCAGCAGCCAAGATACTAGCGGGGCCTACAATGAGCAGTTCTTC
CASSQDTSGAYNEQFF
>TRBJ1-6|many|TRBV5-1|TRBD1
TGCGCCAGCAGCTTAACGGAGGGGGCCTCAAATTCACCCCTCCACTTT
CASSLTEGASNSPLHF
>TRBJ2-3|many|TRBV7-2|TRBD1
TGTGCCAGCAGCTTAGCGAGGGGACAGCGAGGTTCTACGCAGTATTTT
CASSLARGQRGSTQYF
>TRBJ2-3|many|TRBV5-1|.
TGCGCCAGCAGCCTCAGGGAAAGCACAGATACGCAGTATTTT
CASSLRESTDTQYF
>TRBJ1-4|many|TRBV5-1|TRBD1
TGCGCCAGCAGCTTAGGACAGGGGGCAACTAATGAAAAACTGTTTTTT
CASSLGQGATNEKLFF
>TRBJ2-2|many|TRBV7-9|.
TGTGCCAGCACCCTAGACACCGGGGAGCTGTTTTTT
CASTLDTGELFF
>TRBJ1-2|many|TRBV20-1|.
TGCAGTGCTAGAGATCTAGGGTATGGCTACACCTTC
CSARDLGYGYTF
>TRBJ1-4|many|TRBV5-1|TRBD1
TGCGCCAGCAGCTCACTGGGACAGGAGGGAGAAAAACTGTTTTTT
CASSSLGQEGEKLFF